This passage covers 22 T cell receptor beta chains from one sample sequenced in a study of vaccination effects on CD4 cells after COVID-19. No antigen has been identified for these receptors. Ahead of sequencing, the ViraFEST assay grew antigen-specific CD4+ T cells using viral peptide pools. The authors isolated CD4+ T cells after less than eleven days of culture. Having tested negative for nucleocapsid antibodies, the vaccine recipients showed no prior SARS-CoV-2 infection. Sequenced by immunoSEQ multiplex PCR; TCRdb stores in-frame clones only, minus some. The profile shows about 55,000 clones, roughly 70% of them singletons. Source: CD4+ T cells from PBMCs cultured with SARS-CoV-2 spike peptides, taken before COVID-19 vaccination. The source of these receptors is a human donor who received a COVID-19 vaccine.

This clone was recorded once. The chain links TRBV6-1 to TRBJ2-3; D is unresolved. CDR1 is MNHNS, CDR2 SASEGT, per germline. The CDR3 has 14 amino acids. V was trimmed by 3 bases and J by 0 bases, leaving 7 bases between them. CDR3 region: CASSDHVSTDTQYF. Written as DNA, the CDR3 is TGTGCCAGCAGTGACCACGTCAGCACAGATACGCAGTATTTT.

The gene calls are TRBV7-3 and TRBJ1-6; no reliable D call. This CDR3 region has 13 residues. V lost 5 bases to trimming and J lost 7 bases, with 9 bases between them. CDR1 and CDR2 (germline): SGHTA, FQGTGA. The DNA for the CDR3 is TGTGCCAGCAGCCTAGAGATCAATTCACCCCTCCACTTT. It codes for CASSLEINSPLHF.

This clone has just a few counts. The rearrangement joins TRBV12-3 or TRBV12-4 to TRBJ1-5; no clear D. V was pared by 3 bases and J by 7 bases, with 7 bases between. The CDR3 consists of 12 residues. The CDR3 DNA reads TGTGCCAGCAGTTTTATCTCCCAGCCCCAGCATTTT. Its protein product is CASSFISQPQHF.

The chain joins TRBV5-6 to TRBJ1-2, with a weak D call TRBD1 (6 bases). The V gene lost 3 bases and the J gene lost 4 bases, with 13 bases spanning the gap. This CDR3 has 14 amino acids. Germline V gives CDR1 SGHDT, CDR2 YYEEEE. The CDR3 protein is CASSYSRGSYGYTF. CDR3 DNA: TGTGCCAGCAGCTATTCTAGGGGGTCCTATGGCTACACCTTC.

The CDR3 DNA follows: TGTGCCAGCAGTGACTCCCAGCGGGGGGGTTACAATGAGCAGTTCTTC. This translates into CASSDSQRGGYNEQFF. This chain joins TRBV6-4 and TRBJ2-1; 10 bases line up with TRBD2. This CDR3 comprises 16 residues. CDR1 and CDR2 from the germline V gene are MRHNA and SNTAGT. Germline trimming cut 0 bases from V and 4 bases from J; bases unmatched to any gene: 3.

The chain joins TRBV6-2 or TRBV6-3 to TRBJ2-1; D not resolved. CDR3 length: 13 residues. V lost 6 bases, J lost 5 bases, and 11 bases lay in between. Germline CDR1 and CDR2: MNHEY and SVGEGT. CDR3 region: CASSTYFDNEQFF. CDR3 DNA: TGTGCCAGCAGCACCTACTTTGACAATGAGCAGTTCTTC.

The chain carries TRBV6-6 and TRBJ2-2; 9 nucleotides align to TRBD1. V was pared by 6 bases and J by 2 bases, with 7 bases of the junction left unmatched. The V gene's germline CDR1 is MNHNY and CDR2 SVGAGI (reference sequence). The CDR3 runs to 16 residues. CDR3 sequence: CASRRRTGVNTGELFF. As DNA, the CDR3 is TGTGCCAGCAGGCGACGGACAGGGGTCAACACCGGGGAGCTGTTTTTT.

This clone has just one count. The CDR3 loop reads CASSMPVKNEKLFF. CDR3 sequence (DNA): TGTGCCAGTAGTATGCCAGTCAAAAATGAAAAACTGTTTTTT. This chain connects TRBV19 to TRBJ1-4; D remains unclear. From germline, CDR1 is LNHDA and CDR2 SQIVND (reference sequence). The CDR3 consists of 14 residues. The V and J ends lost 3 bases and 5 bases respectively, with 10 bases between them.

The rearrangement links TRBV25-1 to TRBJ2-3, with D unresolved. This CDR3 has 15 amino acids. Germline V gives CDR1 MGHDK, CDR2 SYGVNS. Deletions cut 4 bases from V and 1 base from J, with 12 bases between. The CDR3 bases are TGTGCCAGCAGTGTGGCGTCGCCCCGCACAGATACGCAGTATTTT. Protein product: CASSVASPRTDTQYF.

The chain couples TRBV6-5 to TRBJ2-5; a possible D gene is TRBD1 (6 bases). Germline-derived CDR1 and CDR2 are MNHEY and SVGAGI. The CDR3 runs 15 residues. Trimming shortened V by 5 bases and J by 2 bases, and 15 bases separated the two germline ends. CDR3 nucleotide sequence: TGTGCCAGCAGTATACAGGGAAAGGGGCAAGAGACCCAGTACTTC. As protein: CASSIQGKGQETQYF.

This chain links TRBV30 with TRBJ2-5, with TRBD2 matching over 7 bases. V dropped 2 bases and J dropped 3; count of bases not matched to a gene: 6. This CDR3 region has 14 residues. Per the germline V gene, CDR1 is GTSNPN and CDR2 is SVGIG (reference sequence). This CDR3 reads CAWSRGGPEETQYF. The CDR3, as DNA: TGTGCCTGGAGTAGGGGAGGGCCCGAAGAGACCCAGTACTTC.

The chain links TRBV28 to TRBJ2-7; D is possibly TRBD2 (5 bases). V lost 6 bases, J lost 5 bases, and 14 bases lay in between. The CDR3 is made up of 13 amino acids. The germline CDR1 and CDR2 sequences are MDHEN and SYDVKM. This chain's CDR3 is CASSESGTNEQYF. The CDR3, as DNA: TGTGCCAGCAGCGAGAGCGGCACAAACGAGCAGTACTTC.

The chain couples TRBV4-1 to TRBJ2-7; 13 nucleotides match TRBD2. V gave up 0 bases and J gave up 2 bases; unmatched junction bases: 10. The CDR3 consists of 19 residues. Germline CDR1 and CDR2: MGHRA and YSYEKL. The CDR3 DNA follows: TGCGCCAGCAGCCAAGATCCCCGAAGACTAGCGGGAGGCGCCTACGAGCAGTACTTC. It codes for CASSQDPRRLAGGAYEQYF.

This chain connects TRBV5-1 to TRBJ1-1, with a possible D match to TRBD1 (6 bases). Germline values: CDR1 SGHRS, CDR2 YFSETQ. The CDR3 sequence is 11 residues long. Trimming stripped 4 bases from V and 8 bases from J, with 9 bases between. CDR3 sequence: CASSLQGEAFF. The CDR3 bases are TGCGCCAGCAGCCTGCAGGGGGAAGCTTTCTTT.

J is TRBJ1-2 and V is TRBV7-9; D gene uncertain. V lost 1 base, J lost 8 bases, and 17 bases lay in between. CDR1 is SEHNR and CDR2 is FQNEAQ in the germline V gene (reference sequence). The CDR3 consists of 15 residues. Here the CDR3 DNA reads TGTGCCAGCAGCTTAGAAAGACAAGCCGCCGGCGGCTACACCTTC. Translation gives CASSLERQAAGGYTF.

The chain employs TRBV11-2 and TRBJ1-6; D is uncertain. The CDR3 consists of 17 residues. Germline CDR1 SGHAT, CDR2 FQNNGV. Trimming took 0 bases from V and 1 from J, leaving 10 bases between them. The CDR3, as DNA: TGTGCCAGCAGCTTAGATCGTGGAGGGTCCTATAATTCACCCCTCCACTTT. Translation gives CASSLDRGGSYNSPLHF. The variable domain in full, completed from reference TRBV11-2 and TRBJ1-6, reads EAGVAQSPRYKIIEKRQSVAFWCNPISGHATLYWYQQILGQGPKLLIQFQNNGVVDDSQLPKDRFSAERLKGVDSTLKIQPAKLEDSAVYLCASSLDRGGSYNSPLHFGNGTRLTVT.

The V and J genes are TRBV19 and TRBJ1-2; D is uncertain. The CDR3 has 14 amino acids. V was clipped by 3 bases and J by 0 bases, with 8 bases between them. CDR1 and CDR2 from the germline V gene are LNHDA and SQIVND (reference sequence). The CDR3 loop is CASSMGSTNYGYTF. The CDR3 nucleotides read TGTGCCAGTAGTATGGGCAGCACTAACTATGGCTACACCTTC.

The chain uses TRBV5-4 and TRBJ2-7; D not certain. CDR1 SGHNT and CDR2 YYREEE come from the germline V gene (reference sequence). V gave up 4 bases and J gave up 3 bases, with 11 bases separating them. The CDR3 totals 13 residues. CDR3 residues: CASSPSTGYEQYF. CDR3 sequence (DNA): TGTGCCAGCAGCCCCAGTACGGGCTACGAGCAGTACTTC.

This chain joins TRBV6-2 or TRBV6-3 and TRBJ1-6, with D possibly TRBD1 on 5 matching bases. Germline values: CDR1 MNHEY, CDR2 SVGEGT. The CDR3 extends over 14 amino acids. Trimming took off 5 bases at V and 4 bases at J, with 9 bases between the two ends. CDR3 sequence reads: CASSRGPYNSPLHF. The CDR3, as DNA: TGTGCCAGCAGTAGGGGACCTTATAATTCACCCCTCCACTTT.

The rearrangement uses TRBV5-1 and TRBJ1-1; no clear D. The CDR3 consists of 14 residues. Germline CDR1 is SGHRS and CDR2 is YFSETQ. The V and J ends lost 0 bases and 1 base respectively, with 7 bases between them. This chain's CDR3 is CASSLGQTNTEAFF. CDR3 nucleotides: TGCGCCAGCAGCTTGGGGCAGACGAACACTGAAGCTTTCTTT.

The V gene is TRBV27, the J gene TRBJ2-3, with D tentatively TRBD2 (7 bases). This CDR3 region has 18 residues. Per germline, CDR1 MNHEY and CDR2 SMNVEV (reference sequence). V lost 3 bases and J lost 5, with 24 bases in between. CDR3 nucleotides: TGTGCCAGCAGTTTCTCATGGGGGGGCAGGGTCTCGGGAGATACGCAGTATTTT. Amino acid sequence: CASSFSWGGRVSGDTQYF.

The J gene is TRBJ2-7, the V gene TRBV28; 7 nucleotides align to TRBD2. The V and J ends lost 6 bases and 1 base, in that order; junction bases with no gene match: 6. The CDR3 contains 14 residues. Germline-derived CDR1 and CDR2 are MDHEN and SYDVKM. Written as DNA, the CDR3 is TGTGCCAGCAGCCCTAGCGGACTTTCCTACGAGCAGTACTTC. Encoded protein: CASSPSGLSYEQYF.